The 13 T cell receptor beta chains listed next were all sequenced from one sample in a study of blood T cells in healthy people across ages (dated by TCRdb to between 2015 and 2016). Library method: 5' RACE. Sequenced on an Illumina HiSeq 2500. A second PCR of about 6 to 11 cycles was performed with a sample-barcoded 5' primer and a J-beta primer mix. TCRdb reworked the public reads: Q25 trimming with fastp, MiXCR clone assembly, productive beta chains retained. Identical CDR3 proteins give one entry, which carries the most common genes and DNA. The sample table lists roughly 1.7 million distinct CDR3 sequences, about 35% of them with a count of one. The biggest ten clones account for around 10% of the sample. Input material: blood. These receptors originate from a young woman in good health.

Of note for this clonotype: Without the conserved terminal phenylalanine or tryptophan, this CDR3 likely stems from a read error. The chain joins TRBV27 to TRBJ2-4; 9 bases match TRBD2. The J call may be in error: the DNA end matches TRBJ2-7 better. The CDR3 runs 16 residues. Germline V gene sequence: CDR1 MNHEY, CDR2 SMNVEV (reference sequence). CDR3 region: CASSRTSVARAGEQYC. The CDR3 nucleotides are TGTGCCAGCAGTCGGACTAGCGTAGCCAGAGCGGGCGAGCAGTACTGC.

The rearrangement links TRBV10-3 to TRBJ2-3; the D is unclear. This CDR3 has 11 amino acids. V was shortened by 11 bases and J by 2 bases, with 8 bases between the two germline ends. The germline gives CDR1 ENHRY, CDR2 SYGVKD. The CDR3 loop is CASFDTDTQYF. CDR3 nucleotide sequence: TGTGCCTCCTTTGACACAGATACGCAGTATTTT.

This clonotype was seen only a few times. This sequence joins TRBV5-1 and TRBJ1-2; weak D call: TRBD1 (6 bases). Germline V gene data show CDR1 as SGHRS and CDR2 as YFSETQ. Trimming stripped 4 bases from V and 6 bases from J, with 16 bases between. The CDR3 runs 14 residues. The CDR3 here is CASSGGGGADGYTF. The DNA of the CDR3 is TGCGCCAGCAGCGGCGGGGGGGGCGCAGATGGCTACACCTTC.

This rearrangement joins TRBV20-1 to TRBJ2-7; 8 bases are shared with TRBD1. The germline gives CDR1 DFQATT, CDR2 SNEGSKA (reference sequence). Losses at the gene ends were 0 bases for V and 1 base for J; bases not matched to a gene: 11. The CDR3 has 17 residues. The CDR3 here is CSARDFRGTGGSYEQYF. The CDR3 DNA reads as TGCAGTGCTAGAGATTTTAGGGGAACAGGGGGTTCCTACGAGCAGTACTTC.

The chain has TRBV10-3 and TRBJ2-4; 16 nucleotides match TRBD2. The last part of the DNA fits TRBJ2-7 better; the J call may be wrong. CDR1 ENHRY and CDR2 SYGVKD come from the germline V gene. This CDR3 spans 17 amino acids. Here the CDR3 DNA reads TGTGCCATCAGTGAGGGGGGACTAGCGGGAGGGCCGGGCGAGCAGTACTTC. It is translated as CAISEGGLAGGPGEQYF.

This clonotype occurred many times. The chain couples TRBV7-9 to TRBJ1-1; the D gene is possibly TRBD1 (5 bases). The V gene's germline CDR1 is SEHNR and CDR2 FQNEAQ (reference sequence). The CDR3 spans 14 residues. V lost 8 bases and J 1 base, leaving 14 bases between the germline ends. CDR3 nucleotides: TGTGCCAGCCCCTACCCAGACAGGAACACTGAAGCTTTCTTT. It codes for CASPYPDRNTEAFF. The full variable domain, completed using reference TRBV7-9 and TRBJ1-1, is DTGVSQNPRHKITKRGQNVTFRCDPISEHNRLYWYRQTLGQGPEFLTYFQNEAQLEKSRLLSDRFSAERPKGSFSTLEIQRTEQGDSAMYLCASPYPDRNTEAFFGQGTRLTVV.

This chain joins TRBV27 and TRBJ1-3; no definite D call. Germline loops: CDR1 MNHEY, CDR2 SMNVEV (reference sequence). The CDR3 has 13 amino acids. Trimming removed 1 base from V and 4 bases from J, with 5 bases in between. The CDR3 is CASSLLPGNTIYF. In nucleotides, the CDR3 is TGTGCCAGCAGTTTATTACCGGGAAACACCATATATTTT.

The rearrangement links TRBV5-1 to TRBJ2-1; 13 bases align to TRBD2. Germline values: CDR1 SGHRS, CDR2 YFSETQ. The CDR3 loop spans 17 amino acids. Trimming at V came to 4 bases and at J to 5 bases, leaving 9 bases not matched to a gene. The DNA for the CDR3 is TGCGCCAGCAGCCCCAGACTAGCGGGAGGTGTAGACAATGAGCAGTTCTTC. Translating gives CASSPRLAGGVDNEQFF.

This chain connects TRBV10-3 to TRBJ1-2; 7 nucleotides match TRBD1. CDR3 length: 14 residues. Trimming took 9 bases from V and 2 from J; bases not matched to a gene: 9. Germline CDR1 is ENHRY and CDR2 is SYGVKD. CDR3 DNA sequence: TGTGCCATTCGATCCGAGACAGGGAACTATGGCTACACCTTC. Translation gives CAIRSETGNYGYTF.

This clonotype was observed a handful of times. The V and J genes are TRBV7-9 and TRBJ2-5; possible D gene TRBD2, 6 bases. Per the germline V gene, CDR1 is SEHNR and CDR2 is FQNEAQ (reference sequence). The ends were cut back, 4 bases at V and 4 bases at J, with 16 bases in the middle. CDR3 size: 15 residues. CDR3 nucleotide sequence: TGTGCCAGCAGCTGGGCGGGGCCATCCGGAGAGACCCAGTACTTC. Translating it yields CASSWAGPSGETQYF.

The DNA for the CDR3 is TGCGCCAGCAGCCAAGGCCCCTTTTTCGGGACCCAGTTCTTC. Translating it yields CASSQGPFFGTQFF. The chain has TRBV4-1 and TRBJ2-1, with D perhaps matching TRBD1 or TRBD2 (5 bases each). The V gene lost 1 base and the J gene lost 13 bases, with 17 bases spanning the gap. CDR1 MGHRA and CDR2 YSYEKL come from the germline V gene. The CDR3 consists of 14 residues.

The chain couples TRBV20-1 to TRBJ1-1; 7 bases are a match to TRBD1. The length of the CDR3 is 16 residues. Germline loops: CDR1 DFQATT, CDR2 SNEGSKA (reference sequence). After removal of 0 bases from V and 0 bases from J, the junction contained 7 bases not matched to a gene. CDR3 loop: CSARDQRQGLNTEAFF. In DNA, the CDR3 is TGCAGTGCTAGAGATCAAAGACAGGGCTTGAACACTGAAGCTTTCTTT.

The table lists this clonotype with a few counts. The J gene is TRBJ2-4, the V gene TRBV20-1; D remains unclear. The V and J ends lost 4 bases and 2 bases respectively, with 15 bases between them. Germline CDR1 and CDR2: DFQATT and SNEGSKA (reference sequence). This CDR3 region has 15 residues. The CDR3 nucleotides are TGCAGTGCTAATGGGGAAGGCGTGTCCAAAAACATTCAGTACTTC. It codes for CSANGEGVSKNIQYF.